This TCR beta chain was sequenced during a study of shared clonotypes between healthy human individuals. Those who donated were healthy HIV-negative adults, with no recent acute infections or vaccinations reported. The table came from immunoSEQ multiplex PCR; TCRdb's copy has only in-frame clones and leaves some out. The top ten clones hold around 12% of a sample with fewer than 550,000 clones, over 75% of them seen once. The clonotype was recovered from a woman between 35 and 50 years old in good health. Some clones in this sample may be carry-over from other donors' samples. Sequencing input: PBMCs.

For the CDR3, the DNA is TGTGCCAGCAGCTTAGCGGGAGGCGATGGCTACGAGCAGTACTTC. Protein: CASSLAGGDGYEQYF. V and J are TRBV11-2 and TRBJ2-7, with 7 bases fitting TRBD2. The CDR3 sequence is 15 residues long. V was pared by 1 base and J by 3 bases, with 6 bases of the junction left unmatched. CDR1 and CDR2 from the germline V gene are SGHAT and FQNNGV.